A single sample gave rise to the 22 T cell receptor beta chains below, sequenced in a study of blood T cell repertoires in COVID-19. Measured with immunoSEQ multiplex PCR; TCRdb has only the in-frame clones, and not every one. Here the sample spans about 160,000 clones, 82% being singletons. Material: peripheral blood. The receptors here all came from a woman aged 80 or older with acute or convalescent COVID-19.

The chain carries TRBV6-1 and TRBJ2-1; D is unresolved. Looked up from germline, CDR1 is MNHNS and CDR2 is SASEGT. This CDR3 comprises 12 residues. Trimming took off 3 bases at V and 3 bases at J, with 3 bases between the two ends. CDR3 sequence (DNA): TGTGCCAGCAGTGATTACTACAATGAGCAGTTCTTC. Encoded protein: CASSDYYNEQFF.

The chain combines TRBV7-2 with TRBJ2-3; 8 nucleotides agree with TRBD1. CDR1 and CDR2 from the germline V gene are SGHTA and FQGNSA. V gave up 4 bases and J gave up 6 bases; unmatched junction bases: 6. The CDR3 runs to 14 residues. The CDR3 spells CASSSYRGMDTQYF. CDR3 nucleotides: TGTGCCAGCAGCTCCTACAGGGGGATGGATACGCAGTATTTT.

This clone was observed once. This chain uses TRBV10-3 with TRBJ1-2; 12 positions agree with TRBD1. Trimming removed 2 bases from V and 7 bases from J; junction bases left unmatched: 11. CDR3 length: 17 amino acids. The V gene's germline CDR1 is ENHRY and CDR2 SYGVKD. The CDR3 DNA reads TGTGCCATCAGTGAGCCCATGGCGGGACAGGGGGCTCTTGGCTACACCTTC. This translates into CAISEPMAGQGALGYTF.

This clone showed up just a few times. The same CDR3 is also encoded by other DNA sequences in this sample. The chain couples TRBV5-1 to TRBJ2-2; D is ambiguous. The length of the CDR3 is 14 residues. The V end was cut by 1 base, the J end by 0 bases, with 4 bases between. The V gene's germline CDR1 is SGHRS and CDR2 YFSETQ. CDR3 DNA sequence: TGCGCCAGCAGCTTGACTGCGAACACCGGGGAGCTGTTTTTT. Protein product: CASSLTANTGELFF.

The gene calls are TRBV29-1 and TRBJ2-3; D gene unclear. V was trimmed by 3 bases and J by 4 bases, leaving 11 bases between them. Looked up from germline, CDR1 is SQVTM and CDR2 is ANQGSEA. This CDR3 is built from 13 residues. The CDR3 loop is CSVDVVASDTQYF. CDR3 bases: TGCAGCGTTGATGTGGTAGCCTCAGATACGCAGTATTTT.

V and J are TRBV5-1 and TRBJ2-2; a weak D match, TRBD1 (5 bases). The CDR3 runs to 15 residues. Germline V gene sequence: CDR1 SGHRS, CDR2 YFSETQ. The germline V and J ends were trimmed by 7 bases and 3 bases, with 16 bases remaining between them. The CDR3 sequence: CASGQALGDTGELFF. CDR3 in DNA: TGCGCCAGCGGGCAGGCTCTAGGGGACACCGGGGAGCTGTTTTTT.

This clone has a handful of counts. The J gene is TRBJ2-5, the V gene TRBV29-1; D perhaps matches TRBD1 (6 bases). CDR3 length: 11 residues. V dropped 4 bases and J dropped 5 bases, with 8 bases sitting between them. CDR1 and CDR2 from the germline V gene are SQVTM and ANQGSEA. The CDR3 loop reads CSVGGLETQYF. The CDR3 nucleotides are TGCAGCGTTGGGGGGCTGGAGACCCAGTACTTC. Combining the CDR3 with reference TRBV29-1 and TRBJ2-5 gives the whole variable domain SAVISQKPSRDICQRGTSLTIQCQVDSQVTMMFWYRQQPGQSLTLIATANQGSEATYESGFVIDKFPISRPNLTFSTLTVSNMSPEDSSIYLCSVGGLETQYFGPGTRLLVL.

V gene TRBV29-1 combines with J gene TRBJ2-1; a possible D gene is TRBD2 (5 bases). The CDR3 is 13 amino acids. Germline CDR1 is SQVTM and CDR2 is ANQGSEA. Trimming pared 7 bases from V and 7 bases from J, leaving 17 bases between. CDR3 protein: CSGSGFALNEQFF. As DNA, the CDR3 is TGCAGCGGATCGGGATTCGCTCTTAATGAGCAGTTCTTC.

This chain joins TRBV3-1 (or the pseudogene TRBV3-2) and TRBJ1-4; no clear D gene. The V end was cut by 7 bases, the J end by 6 bases, with 9 bases between. Germline CDR1 is LGHDT and CDR2 is YNNKEL (reference sequence). This CDR3 has 12 residues. CDR3 nucleotides: TGTGCCAGCACGGGGTGGGATGAAAAACTGTTTTTT. It yields the protein CASTGWDEKLFF.

The V gene is TRBV24-1, the J gene TRBJ2-1, with TRBD2 matching 12 bases. Germline V lookup: CDR1 KGHDR, CDR2 SFDVKD. V lost 3 bases, J lost 10 bases, and 9 bases stayed unmatched. There are 16 residues in the CDR3. This CDR3 reads CATSDGGLAGASEQFF. CDR3 bases: TGTGCCACCAGTGATGGGGGACTAGCGGGCGCCTCAGAGCAGTTCTTC.

Details on this clone: Other DNA sequences in this sample translate to the same CDR3. This chain connects TRBV28 to TRBJ2-6; D possibly corresponds to TRBD2 (7 bases). Germline loops: CDR1 MDHEN, CDR2 SYDVKM. The CDR3 has 15 residues. V was pared by 2 bases and J by 4 bases, with 9 bases between. The CDR3 DNA reads TGTGCCAGCAGTTTAGGGGGGGCGGGGGCCAACGTCCTGACTTTC. Translation gives CASSLGGAGANVLTF.

The chain recombines TRBV6-5 with TRBJ1-2; TRBD1 agrees at 7 bases. CDR3 length equals 15 residues. The V and J ends lost 6 bases and 4 bases, in that order; junction bases with no gene match: 11. The germline gives CDR1 MNHEY, CDR2 SVGAGI. For the CDR3, the DNA is TGTGCCAGCAGGGCCCAACGACAGGGACCCTATGGCTACACCTTC. This encodes CASRAQRQGPYGYTF.

The V and J genes are TRBV5-1 and TRBJ2-1; tentatively, D is TRBD1 (5 bases). From germline, CDR1 is SGHRS and CDR2 YFSETQ. CDR3 length: 14 residues. V was pared by 3 bases and J by 6 bases, with 13 bases between. CDR3 sequence reads: CASSSMDKINEQFF. CDR3 bases: TGCGCCAGCAGCTCCATGGACAAGATCAATGAGCAGTTCTTC.

The gene calls are TRBV27 and TRBJ1-2, with a tentative D call TRBD1 (6 bases). CDR1 is MNHEY, CDR2 SMNVEV, per germline (reference sequence). With 5 bases removed from V and 4 bases from J, the gap between germline ends came to 11 bases. The CDR3 runs to 13 residues. CDR3 bases: TGTGCCAGCAGTATACAGGGAGCCTATGGCTACACCTTC. Translation: CASSIQGAYGYTF.

The rearrangement uses TRBV11-2 and TRBJ2-1, with 7 bases aligning to TRBD2. Germline lookup yields CDR1 SGHAT and CDR2 FQNNGV. The CDR3 loop spans 17 amino acids. Unmatched junction bases numbered 22, after V lost 5 bases and J lost 12 bases. The CDR3: CASSRIISGTMSRWQFF. The CDR3 DNA is TGTGCCAGCAGCCGTATCATTTCCGGGACTATGTCCAGATGGCAGTTCTTC.

The rearrangement uses TRBV3-1 (or the pseudogene TRBV3-2) and TRBJ2-7; D call uncertain. Germline CDR1 and CDR2: LGHDT and YNNKEL (reference sequence). V was clipped by 1 base and J by 2 bases, with 6 bases between them. The CDR3 has 13 amino acids. The CDR3 region has the DNA TGTGCCAGCAGCCAAGTCGTCCCCTACGAGCAGTACTTC. Amino acids: CASSQVVPYEQYF.

The rearrangement links TRBV6-2 or TRBV6-3 to TRBJ1-2; D is uncertain. CDR1 MNHEY and CDR2 SVGEGT come from the germline V gene. Trimming removed 3 bases from V and 2 bases from J, with 7 bases in between. The CDR3 has 13 amino acids. CDR3 DNA sequence: TGTGCCAGCAGTTATTTCGAGAACTATGGCTACACCTTC. This codes for CASSYFENYGYTF.

The V call is TRBV11-3, the J call TRBJ2-2; TRBD1 matches at 8 bases. J was trimmed by 4 bases and V by 5 bases; bases with no gene match: 6. The CDR3 sequence is 15 residues long. CDR1 is SGHNT, CDR2 YENEEA, per germline. For the CDR3, the DNA is TGTGCCAGCAGCCCCCGAACAGGGGGCACCGGGGAGCTGTTTTTT. Translating it yields CASSPRTGGTGELFF.

This rearrangement joins TRBV6-5 to TRBJ1-1; tentative D call: TRBD1 (5 bases). Germline CDR1 is MNHEY and CDR2 is SVGAGI. The CDR3 has 11 residues. Trimming pared 6 bases from V and 6 bases from J, leaving 8 bases between. CDR3 DNA sequence: TGTGCCAGCAGGGGGCCACCTGAAGCTTTCTTT. Residues: CASRGPPEAFF.

V is TRBV6-5 and J is TRBJ2-2; D perhaps matches TRBD2 (5 bases). Trimming left V 7 bases short and J 1 base short, with 13 bases between. The CDR3 covers 15 residues. The germline V gene encodes CDR1 MNHEY and CDR2 SVGAGI. In nucleotides, the CDR3 is TGTGCCAGCAAAAGTGGGAGTATGAACACCGGGGAGCTGTTTTTT. This sequence encodes CASKSGSMNTGELFF.

The chain links TRBV23-1 to TRBJ1-6; D not resolved. Being an ORF, TRBV23-1 has a function that is uncertain. The germline V and J ends were trimmed by 3 bases and 7 bases, with 7 bases remaining between them. There are 13 residues in the CDR3. CDR3 sequence reads: CASSQGPNSPLHF. The DNA for the CDR3 is TGCGCCAGCAGTCAGGGCCCAAATTCACCCCTCCACTTT.

The chain carries TRBV9 and TRBJ1-1; maybe TRBD1 (5 bases). This CDR3 spans 13 amino acids. V was clipped by 0 bases and J by 11 bases, with 14 bases between them. CDR1 is SGDLS and CDR2 is YYNGEE in the germline V gene. This CDR3 is CASSVEGPHSAFF. DNA for the CDR3: TGTGCCAGCAGCGTAGAGGGGCCCCATTCGGCTTTCTTT.